This T cell receptor (beta chain) was retrieved from a study of cytomegalovirus exposure and HLA in healthy donors. V was shortened by 3 bases and J by 1 base, with 12 bases between the two germline ends. The CDR3 has 15 amino acids. CDR1 MNHNY and CDR2 SVGAGI come from the germline V gene (reference sequence). The study ran its PCR with 60 Vbeta and 13 Jbeta primers. Per the study methods: As a later analysis found, there were 70 million to 100 million unique TCR beta chains, of which 8.5 million to 13 million were shared. The data were produced by immunoSEQ multiplex PCR, yet TCRdb's version contains in-frame clones alone and is incomplete. D and trimming were read from the DNA, whereas the V and J calls and clone size are those reported in that table. The data contain 200,000 or so clones, over 75% of them seen just once; the ten biggest clones take up 0.098%. General observations from the study: 16,951 TCR beta sequences were associated with HLA alleles at 0.05 false discovery rate in a later analysis.

Notes on this clone: Its target is not known.

V is TRBV6-6 and J is TRBJ1-1; D remains ambiguous. The sample was PBMCs. The origin of this receptor is a boy younger than 10 in good health and CMV-seronegative. The CDR3 spells CASSYEGSTNTEAFF. The CDR3, as DNA: TGTGCCAGCAGTTATGAGGGCAGCACGAACACTGAAGCTTTCTTT.